These 20 T cell receptor beta chains share one sample of origin, sequenced in a study of blood T cell repertoires in COVID-19. TCRdb's copy holds only in-frame clones and misses some; the assay was immunoSEQ multiplex PCR. Of 140,000 or so clones listed, roughly 85% are singletons. The specimen was peripheral blood. Source of these receptors: a man aged 50 or older with acute or convalescent COVID-19.

This chain joins TRBV9 and TRBJ2-3; 8 bases map to TRBD2. There are 14 residues in the CDR3. J was trimmed by 6 bases and V by 0 bases; bases with no gene match: 3. Germline V gene data show CDR1 as SGDLS and CDR2 as YYNGEE. The DNA for the CDR3 is TGTGCCAGCAGCGTAGCCTCTAGCGGGGATACGCAGTATTTT. It codes for CASSVASSGDTQYF.

V and J are TRBV7-8 and TRBJ1-4; D perhaps matches TRBD1 (5 bases). The germline CDR1 and CDR2 sequences are SGHVS and FQNEAQ. The CDR3 runs to 15 residues. Trimming removed 2 bases at V and 8 bases at J, with 15 bases between. The CDR3 sequence: CASSLRRGWREKLFF. In DNA, the CDR3 is TGTGCCAGCAGCTTAAGGCGGGGCTGGAGAGAAAAACTGTTTTTT.

The chain joins TRBV27 to TRBJ1-2; 11 bases map to TRBD1. Germline loops: CDR1 MNHEY, CDR2 SMNVEV (reference sequence). J was trimmed by 2 bases and V by 5 bases; bases with no gene match: 13. This CDR3 region has 18 residues. The CDR3 DNA reads as TGTGCCAGCAGTCCAAAAGGACAGGGGGCATGGAAGAACTATGGCTACACCTTC. Translated, it gives CASSPKGQGAWKNYGYTF.

The chain has TRBV27 and TRBJ2-7; D call uncertain. Germline CDR1 MNHEY, CDR2 SMNVEV (reference sequence). Trimming shortened V by 5 bases and J by 2 bases, and 10 bases separated the two germline ends. The CDR3 is 13 residues long. CDR3 nucleotide sequence: TGTGCCAGCAGTCCCCAGATAACCTACGAGCAGTACTTC. The encoded protein is CASSPQITYEQYF.

The CDR3 region is CASSPGGADPTNEKLFF. CDR3 DNA sequence: TGTGCCAGCTCACCAGGGGGGGCAGACCCAACTAATGAAAAACTGTTTTTT. V and J are TRBV18 and TRBJ1-4; D possibly corresponds to TRBD1 (6 bases). V was trimmed by 2 bases and J by 0 bases, leaving 13 bases between them. Germline V gene lookup returns CDR1 KGHSH and CDR2 LQKENI. CDR3 length: 17 residues.

The chain has TRBV4-2 and TRBJ2-2; D not resolved. V lost 2 bases, J lost 1 base, and 5 bases lay in between. The length of the CDR3 is 14 residues. Germline lookup yields CDR1 LGHNA and CDR2 YNFKEQ. CDR3 bases: TGTGCCAGCAGCCAATACAGGAACACCGGGGAGCTGTTTTTT. Translated, it gives CASSQYRNTGELFF.

This clone came up a few times. The V gene is TRBV19, the J gene TRBJ1-4, with D unresolved. The CDR3 loop spans 14 amino acids. Deletions cut 8 bases from V and 5 bases from J, with 15 bases between. Germline values: CDR1 LNHDA, CDR2 SQIVND (reference sequence). The CDR3 loop is CASSENGWNEKLFF. DNA of the CDR3: TGTGCCAGTTCGGAGAACGGATGGAATGAAAAACTGTTTTTT.

V and J are TRBV7-8 and TRBJ2-6, with D unclear. V was shortened by 2 bases and J by 3 bases, with 5 bases between the two germline ends. Germline lookup yields CDR1 SGHVS and CDR2 FQNEAQ. The CDR3 has 14 amino acids. CDR3 sequence reads: CASSLILGANVLTF. CDR3 DNA: TGTGCCAGCAGCTTAATCCTTGGGGCCAACGTCCTGACTTTC.

V is TRBV5-1 and J is TRBJ1-4, with D tentatively TRBD1 (5 bases). Germline CDR1 is SGHRS and CDR2 is YFSETQ. This CDR3 spans 15 amino acids. Trimming pared 0 bases from V and 8 bases from J, leaving 14 bases between. In DNA form, the CDR3 reads TGCGCCAGCAGCTTGGGCGGGACGGGGGAGGAAAAACTGTTTTTT. It yields the protein CASSLGGTGEEKLFF.

J is TRBJ1-6 and V is TRBV6-5; D not certain. V was shortened by 2 bases and J by 8 bases, with 4 bases between the two germline ends. Germline CDR1 reads MNHEY; CDR2 reads SVGAGI. The length of the CDR3 is 12 residues. The CDR3 bases are TGTGCCAGCAGTTACGCGGATTCACCCCTCCACTTT. Protein product: CASSYADSPLHF.

The chain uses TRBV18 and TRBJ2-2; the D is unclear. Per germline, CDR1 KGHSH and CDR2 LQKENI. With 1 base removed from V and 3 bases from J, the gap between germline ends came to 9 bases. The CDR3 is 15 residues long. CDR3 sequence (DNA): TGTGCCAGCTCACCACGCGGAGAGGACACCGGGGAGCTGTTTTTT. Its translation: CASSPRGEDTGELFF.

Here the CDR3 DNA reads TGTGCCAGCAGCTTAGGCGTACTAGCGGGAGGGCCCCAGTTCTTC. Protein sequence: CASSLGVLAGGPQFF. The chain couples TRBV13 to TRBJ2-1, with 13 bases fitting TRBD2. The germline gives CDR1 PRHDT, CDR2 FYEKMQ (reference sequence). The V and J ends lost 0 bases and 13 bases, in that order; junction bases with no gene match: 6. The CDR3 runs 15 residues.

The chain has TRBV30 and TRBJ1-2, with a possible D match to TRBD1 (6 bases). Trimming took off 3 bases at V and 0 bases at J, with 11 bases between the two ends. The V gene's germline CDR1 is GTSNPN and CDR2 SVGIG (reference sequence). The CDR3 contains 14 residues. As DNA, the CDR3 is TGTGCCTGGAGAGCAGGGGCCTCTAACTATGGCTACACCTTC. It specifies CAWRAGASNYGYTF.

The table lists this clone with a count of one. The rearrangement uses TRBV12-5 and TRBJ2-7; possibly TRBD1 for D (5 bases). The length of the CDR3 is 14 residues. V lost 6 bases, J lost 3 bases, and 15 bases lay in between. Germline values: CDR1 LGHNT, CDR2 FRNRAP. In DNA, the CDR3 is TGTGCTAGTGGGGCCCCAGGGATTTACTACGAGCAGTACTTC. Its translation: CASGAPGIYYEQYF.

The V and J genes are TRBV6-1 and TRBJ2-1, with 10 bases lining up with TRBD2. J was trimmed by 5 bases and V by 4 bases; bases with no gene match: 11. CDR1 is MNHNS and CDR2 is SASEGT in the germline V gene. CDR3 length: 17 amino acids. CDR3 amino acids: CASSALSRAGGNNEQFF. The CDR3 DNA is TGTGCCAGCAGTGCCTTAAGTAGAGCGGGAGGGAACAATGAGCAGTTCTTC.

The gene calls are TRBV2 and TRBJ1-6, with D uncertain. CDR3 length: 14 residues. Germline-derived CDR1 and CDR2 are SNHLY and FYNNEI. Between the trimmed V and J ends, which lost 2 bases and 6 bases, there was a span of 8 bases. The CDR3, as DNA: TGTGCCAGCAGTGAACAGGATCTTAATTCACCCCTCCACTTT. Its protein product is CASSEQDLNSPLHF.

V usage is TRBV10-3 and J usage is TRBJ2-5, with 7 bases lining up with TRBD1. Germline CDR1 reads ENHRY; CDR2 reads SYGVKD. This CDR3 spans 14 amino acids. The V gene end was trimmed by 10 bases and the J gene end by 7 bases; junction bases not matched to a gene: 15. The CDR3 sequence: CATVPGTVVGTQYF. The DNA of the CDR3 is TGTGCCACCGTGCCCGGGACAGTAGTCGGGACCCAGTACTTC.

This sequence joins TRBV14 and TRBJ2-7; D is possibly TRBD2 (5 bases). This CDR3 has 15 residues. The V gene lost 4 bases and the J gene lost 2 bases, with 15 bases spanning the gap. The germline V gene encodes CDR1 SGHDN and CDR2 FVKESK. DNA for the CDR3: TGTGCCAGCAGCCCGTTTCGAGGGATCCCCTACGAGCAGTACTTC. Its protein is CASSPFRGIPYEQYF.

The genes are TRBV5-1 and TRBJ1-2; D possibly corresponds to TRBD1 (5 bases). The CDR3 spans 15 residues. Per germline, CDR1 SGHRS and CDR2 YFSETQ. Trimming removed 1 base from V and 5 bases from J, with 15 bases in between. CDR3 DNA: TGCGCCAGCAGCTTGTATGGGGGACTGGGTTATGGCTACACCTTC. Translated: CASSLYGGLGYGYTF.

This clone was picked up one time. This chain uses TRBV11-3 with TRBJ1-2; TRBD1 aligns across 7 bases. CDR3 length: 14 residues. Trimming at V came to 1 base and at J to 8 bases, leaving 7 bases not matched to a gene. CDR1 is SGHNT and CDR2 is YENEEA in the germline V gene. Here the CDR3 reads CASSLVRTGGGYTF. Here the CDR3 DNA reads TGTGCCAGCAGCTTAGTGCGGACAGGCGGCGGCTACACCTTC.